This TCR beta chain was retrieved from a study of PD-1 blockade in classical Hodgkin lymphoma. Whole-study findings and limits: Still unresolved is the cause of the repertoire differences, which may be disease activity or prior therapy.

Trimming removed 4 bases at V and 4 bases at J, with 13 bases between. Germline V gene data show CDR1 as ENHRY and CDR2 as SYGVKD. The CDR3 spans 14 residues. About this clone: As yet, its antigen is unknown.

Every patient relapsed after autologous stem cell transplantation, and brentuximab vedotin exposure varied. Each best response was a complete response, a partial response or progressive disease. TCRdb's table, derived via immunoSEQ multiplex PCR, lists solely in-frame clones and lacks some. The table has 57,000 or so clones, about 87% seen once. The receptor's source is a human donor with classical Hodgkin lymphoma. The sample consisted of peripheral blood mononuclear cells (PBMCs), taken at baseline. This sequence joins TRBV10-3 and TRBJ1-1; D is ambiguous. DNA of the CDR3: TGTGCCATCAGTGCTGGCGGAAGTGTCACTGAAGCTTTCTTT. Translating gives CAISAGGSVTEAFF.